This T cell receptor (beta chain) originates from a study of T cell repertoires in cytomegalovirus infection. On the study more broadly: The authors used CMV epitopes that were HLA-C-restricted (recently identified) and HLA-B-restricted (well studied). CMV infection plus the matching HLA type was flagged by public TCR beta signatures. Study-level results: Ex vivo responses were dominated by HLA-C-restricted CMV-specific TCR beta clonotypes. Carriers of CMV plus the relevant HLA were identified by cumulative public TCR beta family frequency.

The CDR3 contains 14 residues. The germline V gene has CDR1 DFQATT and CDR2 SNEGSKA (reference sequence). The V end was cut by 2 bases, the J end by 4 bases, with 12 bases between. A word on this clonotype: Its antigen is not identified.

TCRdb analysed the reads with MiXCR anew, one entry per CDR3 protein. Of around 900,000 distinct CDR3 sequences detected, approximately 31% appear once; the ten largest clones hold 13%. This sample comprised cultured CD8+ T cells from PBMCs, obtained from culture after CMV antigen stimulation. V gene TRBV20-1 combines with J gene TRBJ2-1, with a possible D match to TRBD2 (6 bases). The source is a human donor in good health (CMV status not recorded). Some clones in this sample may be carry-over from other donors' samples. The CDR3 DNA follows: TGCAGTGCTAGAATGGCGGGGAAATACAATGAGCAGTTCTTC. Residues: CSARMAGKYNEQFF.